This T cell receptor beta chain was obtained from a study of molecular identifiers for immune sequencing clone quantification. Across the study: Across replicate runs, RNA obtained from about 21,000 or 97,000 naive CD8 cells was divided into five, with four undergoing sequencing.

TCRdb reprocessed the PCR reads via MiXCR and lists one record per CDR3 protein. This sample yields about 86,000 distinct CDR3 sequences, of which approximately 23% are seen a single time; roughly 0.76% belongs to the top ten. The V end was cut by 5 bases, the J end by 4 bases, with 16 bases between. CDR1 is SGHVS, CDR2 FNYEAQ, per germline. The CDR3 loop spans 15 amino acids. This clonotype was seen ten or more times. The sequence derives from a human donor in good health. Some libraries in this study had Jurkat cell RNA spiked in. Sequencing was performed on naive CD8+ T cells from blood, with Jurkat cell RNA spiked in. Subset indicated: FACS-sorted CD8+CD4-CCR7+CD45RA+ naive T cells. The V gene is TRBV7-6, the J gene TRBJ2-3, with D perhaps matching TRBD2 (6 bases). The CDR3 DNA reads TGTGCCAGCAGCCCGACTAGTTCATTCGCAGATACGCAGTATTTT. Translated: CASSPTSSFADTQYF.